This T cell receptor (beta chain) comes out of a study of T cell responses to AZD1222 COVID-19 vaccine. Assay used: immunoSEQ multiplex PCR; TCRdb lists only in-frame clones, some missing. The sample carries about 130,000 clones, 88% recorded once. As to this clone: Antigen: not known.

Study-wide results and limits: Epitopes outside B.1.351 and B.1.1.7 mutated regions reportedly drew nearly half of spike TCRs. Spike-specific TCR repertoires showed rising breadth and depth after two AZD1222 doses. Most donors were white British and more were female, and clonal diversity was possibly underestimated.

Material: peripheral blood, obtained on day 0 of AZD1222 vaccination. The clonotype comes from an adult in good health.

CDR3 nucleotide sequence: TGTGCCACCAGTGGCCCCGCCTACAATGAGCAGTTCTTC. Protein: CATSGPAYNEQFF. V usage is TRBV24-1 and J usage is TRBJ2-1; D unresolved. CDR1 KGHDR and CDR2 SFDVKD come from the germline V gene. The V and J ends lost 5 bases and 2 bases respectively, with 6 bases between them. The CDR3 is made up of 13 amino acids.